Below, 5 T cell receptor beta chains from the same sample are listed, as sequenced in a study of T cell changes during pregnancy in multiple sclerosis. Generated by immunoSEQ multiplex PCR, the TCRdb table keeps only in-frame clones and is missing some. This sample has fewer than 110,000 clones, with roughly nine tenths found just once. The sample consisted of peripheral blood, taken after pregnancy. Receptors were obtained from a female donor with multiple sclerosis, enrolled in a pregnancy study.

This chain links TRBV5-1 with TRBJ2-3; weak D call: TRBD1 (6 bases). Germline-derived CDR1 and CDR2 are SGHRS and YFSETQ. The germline V and J ends were trimmed by 5 bases and 7 bases, with 17 bases remaining between them. The CDR3 runs 14 residues. The DNA of the CDR3 is TGCGCCAGCAGTTCGGGGCAGGGGCAACATACGCAGTATTTT. Amino acid sequence: CASSSGQGQHTQYF.

The genes are TRBV5-1 and TRBJ2-3; 8 bases agree with TRBD1. The trim removed 4 bases at V and 2 bases at J, leaving 6 bases unmatched. This CDR3 contains 15 residues. Per the germline V gene, CDR1 is SGHRS and CDR2 is YFSETQ. The DNA for the CDR3 is TGCGCCAGCAGCCCGGGGGACAGGACCACAGATACGCAGTATTTT. It encodes CASSPGDRTTDTQYF.

The chain joins TRBV6-1 to TRBJ2-7; 9 bases match TRBD2. CDR3 size: 14 residues. Trimming at V came to 3 bases and at J to 2 bases, leaving 2 bases not matched to a gene. Germline CDR1 MNHNS, CDR2 SASEGT. CDR3 nucleotides: TGTGCCAGCAGTGATGGCGGGAGGGCCTACGAGCAGTACTTC. It codes for CASSDGGRAYEQYF.

J is TRBJ1-5 and V is TRBV12-1. TRBV12-1 has pseudogene status. The length of the CDR3 is 14 residues. CDR3 coding DNA: TGTGCCAGCAGCCCCCGGACTCCTATCAGCCCCCAGCATTTT. This gives the protein CASSPRTPISPQHF.

The CDR3 DNA reads TGTGCCAGCAGCCCCAGACGCGGGGGGCTTAACTATGGCTACACCTTC. Its protein is CASSPRRGGLNYGYTF. The chain combines TRBV7-6 with TRBJ1-2, with D tentatively TRBD1 (6 bases). V was trimmed by 5 bases and J by 1 base, leaving 17 bases between them. Germline CDR1 is SGHVS and CDR2 is FNYEAQ. The CDR3 sequence is 16 residues long.